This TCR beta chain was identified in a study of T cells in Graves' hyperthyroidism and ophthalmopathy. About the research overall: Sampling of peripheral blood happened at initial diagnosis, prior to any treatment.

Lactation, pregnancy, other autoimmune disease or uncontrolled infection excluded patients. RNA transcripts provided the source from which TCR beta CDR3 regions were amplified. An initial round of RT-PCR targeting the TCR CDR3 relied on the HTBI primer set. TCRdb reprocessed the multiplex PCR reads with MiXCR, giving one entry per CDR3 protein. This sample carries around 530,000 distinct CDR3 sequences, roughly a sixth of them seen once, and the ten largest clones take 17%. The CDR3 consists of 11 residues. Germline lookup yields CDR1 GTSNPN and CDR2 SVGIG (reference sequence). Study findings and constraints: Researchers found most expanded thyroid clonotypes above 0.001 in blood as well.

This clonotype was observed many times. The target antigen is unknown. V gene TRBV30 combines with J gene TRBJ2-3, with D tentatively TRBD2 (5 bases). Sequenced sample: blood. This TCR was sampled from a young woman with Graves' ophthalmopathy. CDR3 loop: CAFEGTDTQYF. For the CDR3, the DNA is TGTGCGTTCGAGGGAACAGATACGCAGTATTTT.